The clone carrying this T cell receptor (beta chain) showed up many times. Its antigen is undetermined. This sample stems from a study of Graves' ophthalmopathy and Graves' hyperthyroidism. Study-wide background: The blood sample was drawn at first diagnosis and before any treatment. The study, taken as a whole, reports: Detection in blood was also observed for most expanded thyroid clonotypes above 0.001 frequency. Discrimination between ophthalmopathy and stable hyperthyroidism by a 13-signature model showed about 85% sensitivity and over 70% specificity.

For repertoire sequencing, the TCR beta CDR3 regions were amplified from RNA transcripts. The library came from an HTBI-primed first-round RT-PCR and a second-round multiplex PCR. TCRdb reprocessed the multiplex PCR reads via MiXCR and lists one record per CDR3 protein. In the table there are a few hundred thousand distinct CDR3 sequences, approximately 18% of which are singletons. The V gene's germline CDR1 is SGDLS and CDR2 YYNGEE. The CDR3 is made up of 13 amino acids. The V gene lost 0 bases and the J gene lost 8 bases, with 9 bases spanning the gap. People with hyperthyroidism were aged 18 to 65 and newly diagnosed, under 2 months' duration.

The TCR originated in an adult woman with stable Graves' hyperthyroidism. The chain couples TRBV9 to TRBJ2-4; no firm D call. Sample: peripheral blood. DNA of the CDR3: TGTGCCAGCAGCGTAGCCCCATTAGACATTCAGTACTTC. It translates to CASSVAPLDIQYF.